Presented here are 19 T cell receptor beta chains from one specimen sequenced in a study of shared clonotypes between healthy human individuals. Some clones are missing from TCRdb's copy, which holds only in-frame ones; the method was immunoSEQ multiplex PCR. The sample records about 1.1 million clones, 60% to 85% being singletons. Input material: memory CD4+ T cells from PBMCs. Sample subset: CD45RA-negative fraction. The receptors stem from a man aged 18 to 29 in good health. Some clones in this sample may be carry-over from other donors' samples.

This clone showed up just once. This chain uses TRBV28 with TRBJ2-3, with a possible D match to TRBD2 (7 bases). Trimming pared 7 bases from V and 4 bases from J, leaving 15 bases between. This CDR3 is 14 amino acids long. Germline CDR1 is MDHEN and CDR2 is SYDVKM. CDR3 nucleotides: TGTGCCAGCAAACTAGGGGGGGGCCCAGATACGCAGTATTTT. Translating gives CASKLGGGPDTQYF.

The chain links TRBV6-6 to TRBJ1-5, with 7 bases that match TRBD1. Trimming at V came to 6 bases and at J to 3 bases, leaving 5 bases not matched to a gene. The CDR3 is made up of 14 amino acids. Germline CDR1 is MNHNY and CDR2 is SVGAGI (reference sequence). CDR3 region: CASRDTGVNQPQHF. CDR3 coding DNA: TGTGCCAGCAGAGATACAGGGGTCAATCAGCCCCAGCATTTT.

J is TRBJ2-3 and V is TRBV7-2; 8 bases map to TRBD1. With V trimmed by 5 bases and J by 4 bases, 5 bases remained unmatched. CDR3 length: 14 amino acids. Looked up from germline, CDR1 is SGHTA and CDR2 is FQGNSA. The DNA of the CDR3 is TGTGCCAGCAGCCCAAAACAGGGGGCAGATACGCAGTATTTT. Protein: CASSPKQGADTQYF.

This clone came up a few times. The chain carries TRBV19 and TRBJ1-2, with D unresolved. This CDR3 has 13 residues. V lost 1 base and J lost 8, with 11 bases in between. CDR1 LNHDA and CDR2 SQIVND come from the germline V gene (reference sequence). DNA for the CDR3: TGTGCCAGTAGTATAGGCCCCTTCGGCGGCTACACCTTC. Protein sequence: CASSIGPFGGYTF.

With respect to this clone: Other nucleotide sequences from this sample produce the same CDR3. This chain's CDR3 is CASSLGRNYGYTF. The CDR3 DNA sequence: TGTGCCAGCAGTCTTGGGAGGAACTATGGCTACACCTTC. The genes are TRBV27 and TRBJ1-2; D call uncertain. This CDR3 comprises 13 residues. The germline V gene has CDR1 MNHEY and CDR2 SMNVEV (reference sequence). Between the trimmed V and J ends, which lost 5 bases and 2 bases, there was a span of 9 bases.

This clone was observed a handful of times. CDR3 protein: CASSLATDRWYEQYF. The CDR3 DNA reads TGCGCCAGCAGCTTGGCCACGGACAGGTGGTACGAGCAGTACTTC. The rearrangement joins TRBV5-1 to TRBJ2-7, with TRBD1 matching over 7 bases. Germline CDR1 reads SGHRS; CDR2 reads YFSETQ. The CDR3 is 15 amino acids. V shed 0 bases, J shed 4 bases, and the junction held 7 bases outside the gene matches. Full variable domain (missing parts from reference TRBV5-1 and TRBJ2-7): KAGVTQTPRYLIKTRGQQVTLSCSPISGHRSVSWYQQTPGQGLQFLFEYFSETQRNKGNFPGRFSGRQFSNSRSEMNVSTLELGDSALYLCASSLATDRWYEQYFGPGTRLTVT.

This clone was recorded a few times. At the DNA level, this CDR3 is encoded by other sequences in the same sample as well. The genes are TRBV5-1 and TRBJ1-5; D gene unclear. The V gene's germline CDR1 is SGHRS and CDR2 YFSETQ. V shed 2 bases and J shed 2 bases, with 8 bases lying between them. The CDR3 is 14 residues long. The CDR3 reads CASSFGSGNQPQHF. The CDR3, as DNA: TGCGCCAGCAGCTTCGGGTCGGGCAATCAGCCCCAGCATTTT.

V usage is TRBV7-9 and J usage is TRBJ2-2; 8 bases are a match to TRBD1. This CDR3 is 16 amino acids long. Germline V gene sequence: CDR1 SEHNR, CDR2 FQNEAQ (reference sequence). The V gene end was trimmed by 4 bases and the J gene end by 0 bases; junction bases not matched to a gene: 4. The CDR3 reads CASSSQGATNTGELFF. The CDR3 DNA sequence: TGTGCCAGCAGCTCCCAGGGGGCTACGAACACCGGGGAGCTGTTTTTT. Full variable domain (missing parts from reference TRBV7-9 and TRBJ2-2): DTGVSQNPRHKITKRGQNVTFRCDPISEHNRLYWYRQTLGQGPEFLTYFQNEAQLEKSRLLSDRFSAERPKGSFSTLEIQRTEQGDSAMYLCASSSQGATNTGELFFGEGSRLTVL.

V gene TRBV4-1 combines with J gene TRBJ2-1, with D maybe TRBD2 (5 bases). There are 15 residues in the CDR3. CDR1 is MGHRA and CDR2 is YSYEKL in the germline V gene. V was clipped by 0 bases and J by 12 bases, with 18 bases between them. The CDR3 region is CASSQDRVQRDRQFF. CDR3 bases: TGCGCCAGCAGCCAAGACCGGGTCCAACGGGATCGGCAGTTCTTC.

This chain connects TRBV28 to TRBJ2-2; TRBD1 might be the D (6 bases). This CDR3 comprises 14 residues. CDR1 is MDHEN and CDR2 is SYDVKM in the germline V gene. The V and J ends lost 4 bases and 5 bases respectively, with 11 bases between them. Here the CDR3 DNA reads TGTGCCAGCAGTTCTCCAGGGGCGACCGGGGAGCTGTTTTTT. It translates to CASSSPGATGELFF.

The chain joins TRBV5-1 to TRBJ1-1; D possibly corresponds to TRBD1 (5 bases). Looked up from germline, CDR1 is SGHRS and CDR2 is YFSETQ. CDR3 size: 15 residues. V shed 4 bases and J shed 5 bases, with 18 bases lying between them. CDR3 in amino acids: CASSTGGGRSTEAFF. In DNA form, the CDR3 reads TGCGCCAGCAGCACGGGTGGGGGTAGGTCGACTGAAGCTTTCTTT.

There are many counts of this clone. The chain recombines TRBV2 with TRBJ2-4; 11 nucleotides line up with TRBD1. The CDR3 runs to 17 residues. The germline V gene has CDR1 SNHLY and CDR2 FYNNEI. V shed 4 bases and J 1 base; nucleotides not matched to a gene: 6. CDR3 sequence: CASSAGQGARAKNIQYF. The CDR3 DNA sequence: TGTGCCAGCAGTGCAGGACAGGGGGCGAGGGCCAAAAACATTCAGTACTTC.

V is TRBV5-1 and J is TRBJ2-7; 10 bases are shared with TRBD2. This CDR3 is 15 amino acids long. V was pared by 0 bases and J by 5 bases, with 5 bases of the junction left unmatched. CDR1 and CDR2 from the germline V gene are SGHRS and YFSETQ. The CDR3 coding sequence is TGCGCCAGCAGCTTGGTGGGGCTAGCGGGAGACGAGCAGTACTTC. This codes for CASSLVGLAGDEQYF.

In its sample, this clone was seen once. Other DNA sequences in this sample translate to the same CDR3. This chain links TRBV9 with TRBJ2-3, with 7 bases that match TRBD1. With V trimmed by 4 bases and J by 0 bases, 2 bases remained unmatched. CDR1 and CDR2 (germline): SGDLS, YYNGEE. This CDR3 contains 14 residues. DNA for the CDR3: TGTGCCAGCAGCACACAGGGGAGCACAGATACGCAGTATTTT. Amino acid sequence: CASSTQGSTDTQYF.

This clone was seen a few times. V is TRBV29-1 and J is TRBJ2-5; a possible D gene is TRBD2 (5 bases). The CDR3 runs 13 residues. CDR1 SQVTM and CDR2 ANQGSEA come from the germline V gene. V gave up 5 bases and J gave up 2 bases, with 12 bases separating them. CDR3 loop: CSVRGLPQETQYF. The CDR3 nucleotides read TGCAGCGTTCGAGGGCTGCCGCAAGAGACCCAGTACTTC.

Regarding this clone: Additional DNA sequences in this sample encode the identical CDR3. V is TRBV2 and J is TRBJ2-7, with 7 bases identical to TRBD2. Germline CDR1 is SNHLY and CDR2 is FYNNEI. V lost 8 bases to trimming and J lost 0 bases; unmatched junction nucleotides: 1. The CDR3 has 12 residues. The CDR3 is CASSGGSYEQYF. The CDR3 coding sequence is TGTGCCAGCTCGGGGGGCTCCTACGAGCAGTACTTC.

This clone has only a few counts. The rearrangement uses TRBV4-1 and TRBJ2-2; 9 positions agree with TRBD2. V gave up 0 bases and J gave up 1 base; unmatched junction bases: 9. Germline V gene lookup returns CDR1 MGHRA and CDR2 YSYEKL. This CDR3 region has 19 residues. CDR3: CASSQDRSGSGRNTGELFF. DNA of the CDR3: TGCGCCAGCAGCCAAGATCGATCGGGTAGCGGGAGGAACACCGGGGAGCTGTTTTTT.

Of note for this clone: Other DNA variants within this sample encode the same CDR3. V gene TRBV28 combines with J gene TRBJ1-5; 8 positions match TRBD1. After removal of 5 bases from V and 6 bases from J, the junction contained 6 bases not matched to a gene. The CDR3 has 14 residues. Germline values: CDR1 MDHEN, CDR2 SYDVKM. The CDR3 is CASSPRQGSQPQHF. The CDR3 DNA follows: TGTGCCAGCAGTCCAAGACAGGGGAGTCAGCCCCAGCATTTT.

V usage is TRBV7-3 and J usage is TRBJ2-1, with D possibly called TRBD1 or TRBD2 (5 bases each). Germline V gene lookup returns CDR1 SGHTA and CDR2 FQGTGA. The CDR3 extends over 18 amino acids. The ends were cut back, 6 bases at V and 7 bases at J, with 28 bases in the middle. CDR3 coding DNA: TGTGCCAGCAGGTCTCACCCGGGGACCCACTCTCAAGCAAATGAGCAGTTCTTC. Translation: CASRSHPGTHSQANEQFF.